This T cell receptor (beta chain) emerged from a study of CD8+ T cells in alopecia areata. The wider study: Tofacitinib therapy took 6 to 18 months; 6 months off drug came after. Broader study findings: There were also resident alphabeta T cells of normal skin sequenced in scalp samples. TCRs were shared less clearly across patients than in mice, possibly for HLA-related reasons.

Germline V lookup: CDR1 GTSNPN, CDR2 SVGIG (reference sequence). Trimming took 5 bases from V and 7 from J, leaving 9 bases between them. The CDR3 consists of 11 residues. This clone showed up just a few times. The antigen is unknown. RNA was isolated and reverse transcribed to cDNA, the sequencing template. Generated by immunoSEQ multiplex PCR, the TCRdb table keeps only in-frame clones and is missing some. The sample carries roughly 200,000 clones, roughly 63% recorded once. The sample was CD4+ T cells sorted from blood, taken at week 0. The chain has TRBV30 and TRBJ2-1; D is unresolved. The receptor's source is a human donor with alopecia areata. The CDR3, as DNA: TGTGCCTGGGACCTTATGAATGAGCAGTTCTTC. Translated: CAWDLMNEQFF. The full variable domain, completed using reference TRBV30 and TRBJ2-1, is SQTIHQWPATLVQPVGSPLSLECTVEGTSNPNLYWYRQAAGRGLQLLFYSVGIGQISSEVPQNLSASRPQDRQFILSSKKLLLSDSGFYLCAWDLMNEQFFGPGTRLTVL.